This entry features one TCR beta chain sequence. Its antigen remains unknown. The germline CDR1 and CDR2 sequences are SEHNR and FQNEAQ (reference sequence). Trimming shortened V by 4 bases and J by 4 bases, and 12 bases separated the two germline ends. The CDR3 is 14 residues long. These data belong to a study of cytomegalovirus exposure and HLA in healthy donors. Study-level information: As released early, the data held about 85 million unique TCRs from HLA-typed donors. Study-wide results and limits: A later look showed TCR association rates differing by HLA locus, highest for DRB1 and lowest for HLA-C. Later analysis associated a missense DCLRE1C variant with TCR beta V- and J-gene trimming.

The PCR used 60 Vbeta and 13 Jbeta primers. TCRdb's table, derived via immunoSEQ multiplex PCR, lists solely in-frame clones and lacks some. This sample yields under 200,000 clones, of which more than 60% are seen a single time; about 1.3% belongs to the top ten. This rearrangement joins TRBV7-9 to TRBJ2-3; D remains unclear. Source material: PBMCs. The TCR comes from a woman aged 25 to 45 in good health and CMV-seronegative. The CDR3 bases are TGTGCCAGCAGCTCAATCAGCAGGCCAGATACGCAGTATTTT. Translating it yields CASSSISRPDTQYF.